Each of the 15 T cell receptor beta chains below was sequenced from the same sample in a study of T cells in Graves' hyperthyroidism and ophthalmopathy. What was amplified from RNA transcripts were TCR beta CDR3 regions. HTBI primers were used for first-round RT-PCR of the TCR CDR3. TCRdb re-called the multiplex PCR reads with MiXCR, one entry per CDR3 protein. Seen here are about 640,000 distinct CDR3 sequences, about 45% observed once, and the top ten hold about 7.2%. What was sequenced was peripheral blood or thyroid tissue (not recorded which). These receptors were taken from an adult man with Graves' disease, either hyperthyroidism or ophthalmopathy (not recorded which).

This rearrangement joins TRBV9 to TRBJ2-5; TRBD2 agrees at 13 bases. CDR1 and CDR2 (germline): SGDLS, YYNGEE. CDR3 length equals 16 residues. The V and J ends lost 3 bases and 6 bases, in that order; junction bases with no gene match: 8. In DNA, the CDR3 is TGTGCCAGCAGCGCCCGAACTAGCGGGGGGGCACAGACCCAGTACTTC. It translates to CASSARTSGGAQTQYF.

This clonotype was detected only a few times. The chain is built from TRBV5-4 and TRBJ1-2, with 9 bases identical to TRBD1. Germline-derived CDR1 and CDR2 are SGHNT and YYREEE (reference sequence). The ends lost 3 bases at V and 4 bases at J; junction bases unmatched: 4. The CDR3 totals 14 residues. DNA of the CDR3: TGTGCCAGCAGCTACGGGACAGGGATCTATGGCTACACCTTC. Its protein product is CASSYGTGIYGYTF.

This clonotype was counted at least ten times. CDR3 nucleotides: TGTGCCACCAGTGATGGTGACAGGGCGCTCAACGAGCAGTACTTC. Amino acid sequence: CATSDGDRALNEQYF. V and J are TRBV24-1 and TRBJ2-7; 7 bases fit TRBD1. The CDR3 has 15 amino acids. The germline V gene has CDR1 KGHDR and CDR2 SFDVKD. The J segment lost 5 bases and the V segment lost 3 bases, leaving 9 bases of the junction unmatched.

The gene calls are TRBV10-3 and TRBJ2-5, with TRBD2 matching 7 bases. V lost 6 bases to trimming and J lost 1 base; unmatched junction nucleotides: 5. Per the germline V gene, CDR1 is ENHRY and CDR2 is SYGVKD. The CDR3 is made up of 14 amino acids. CDR3 region: CAIRVGGSQETQYF. Here the CDR3 DNA reads TGTGCCATCAGGGTCGGGGGGTCCCAAGAGACCCAGTACTTC.

Concerning this clonotype itself: No conserved phenylalanine or tryptophan is present at the end of the CDR3, so a read error is the likely explanation. The DNA is left out, because the CDR3 cannot be placed on it with certainty; the CDR3 is given as TCRdb lists it. V and J are TRBV7-8 and TRBJ1-4; the table's D call, TRBD1, has no DNA check behind it. The CDR3 has 11 amino acids, counting both end residues. Germline lookup yields CDR1 SGHVS and CDR2 FQNEAQ. The CDR3: CASSPGQGSVG.

This rearrangement joins TRBV10-3 to TRBJ1-1; TRBD1 aligns across 7 bases. CDR1 is ENHRY and CDR2 is SYGVKD in the germline V gene. Germline trimming cut 3 bases from V and 6 bases from J; bases unmatched to any gene: 7. The CDR3 totals 14 residues. The CDR3 loop reads CAISDPLTGPEAFF. Written as DNA, the CDR3 is TGTGCCATCAGTGACCCTCTGACAGGGCCTGAAGCTTTCTTT.

This chain connects TRBV20-1 to TRBJ2-7; 11 bases agree with TRBD1. CDR3 length: 15 amino acids. The V and J ends lost 0 bases and 2 bases, in that order; junction bases with no gene match: 3. Germline-derived CDR1 and CDR2 are DFQATT and SNEGSKA (reference sequence). The CDR3 protein is CSARDGTGGTYEQYF. The CDR3 nucleotides read TGCAGTGCTAGAGATGGGACAGGGGGTACCTACGAGCAGTACTTC.

The chain employs TRBV15 and TRBJ2-7; the D gene is possibly TRBD2 (6 bases). Trimming pared 3 bases from V and 1 base from J, leaving 10 bases between. In germline, CDR1 is LNHNV, CDR2 YYDKDF (reference sequence). CDR3 length: 14 amino acids. The CDR3 DNA reads TGTGCCACCAGCAGCTCCCGGGGGTCCTACGAGCAGTACTTC. Translating it yields CATSSSRGSYEQYF.

The chain recombines TRBV29-1 with TRBJ1-2; the D gene is possibly TRBD1 (6 bases). This CDR3 comprises 14 residues. V gave up 4 bases and J gave up 6 bases, with 18 bases separating them. CDR1 and CDR2 (germline): SQVTM, ANQGSEA. The CDR3, as DNA: TGCAGCGTTGGTGGGGGCCCAGGGTTTGATGGCTACACCTTC. Its translation: CSVGGGPGFDGYTF.

This clonotype was detected ten times or more. This chain connects TRBV7-9 to TRBJ2-2; D perhaps matches TRBD1 (5 bases). Between the trimmed V and J ends, which lost 3 bases and 2 bases, there was a span of 7 bases. The CDR3 is made up of 14 amino acids. In germline, CDR1 is SEHNR, CDR2 FQNEAQ (reference sequence). This CDR3 is CASSLTVNTGELFF. CDR3 nucleotides: TGTGCCAGCAGCTTGACAGTTAACACCGGGGAGCTGTTTTTT.

In this sample, this clonotype turned up a few times. The rearrangement links TRBV24-1 to TRBJ2-2; D is undetermined. Germline V lookup: CDR1 KGHDR, CDR2 SFDVKD. The CDR3 loop spans 15 amino acids. Trimming took 3 bases from V and 2 from J, leaving 9 bases between them. The CDR3 nucleotides read TGTGCCACCAGTGATATCGGTGGCAACACCGGGGAGCTGTTTTTT. It is translated as CATSDIGGNTGELFF.

The gene calls are TRBV7-9 and TRBJ1-1; the match to TRBD1 covers 7 bases. This CDR3 has 15 residues. CDR1 and CDR2 from the germline V gene are SEHNR and FQNEAQ (reference sequence). The V and J ends lost 5 bases and 4 bases, in that order; junction bases with no gene match: 10. Here the CDR3 reads CASSRGEGAVTEAFF. CDR3 nucleotides: TGTGCCAGCAGCCGCGGAGAGGGGGCGGTCACTGAAGCTTTCTTT.

The chain is built from TRBV24-1 and TRBJ1-5; TRBD1 matches at 7 bases. The V gene's germline CDR1 is KGHDR and CDR2 SFDVKD. V shed 3 bases, J shed 0 bases, and the junction held 7 bases outside the gene matches. This CDR3 region has 17 residues. Written as DNA, the CDR3 is TGTGCCACCAGTGATCGGACAGGCGCCTATAGCAATCAGCCCCAGCATTTT. It codes for CATSDRTGAYSNQPQHF.

The rearrangement uses TRBV7-8 and TRBJ2-3; D possibly uses TRBD1 or TRBD2 (5 bases each). V was clipped by 5 bases and J by 3 bases, with 12 bases between them. Per the germline V gene, CDR1 is SGHVS and CDR2 is FQNEAQ. CDR3 length: 14 residues. CDR3 DNA sequence: TGTGCCAGCAGCCCTCGGGACCTAACAGATACGCAGTATTTT. It is translated as CASSPRDLTDTQYF.

At least ten counts were recorded for this clonotype. The V call is TRBV6-6, the J call TRBJ1-6, with D hard to call. Germline CDR1 and CDR2: MNHNY and SVGAGI (reference sequence). Trimming took 4 bases from V and 11 from J, leaving 12 bases between them. The CDR3 runs to 13 residues. CDR3 protein: CASSSPGVAPLHF. The CDR3 nucleotides read TGTGCCAGCAGTTCGCCGGGCGTTGCACCCCTCCACTTT.